These 29 T cell receptor beta chains were all obtained from the same sample, sequenced in a study of beta chain features in type 1 diabetes. Expressed TCRB transcripts were sequenced after all isolated RNA was converted to cDNA. Method: immunoSEQ multiplex PCR; TCRdb's copy keeps in-frame clones and lacks some. Among 900,000 or so clones listed, about a sixth were seen once. Sequencing input: naive CD4+ T cells from blood. These receptors came from a woman younger than 35 in good health.

Details on this clone: This sample also contains other DNA sequences that code for the same CDR3. This chain uses TRBV28 with TRBJ2-1; 8 bases map to TRBD1. Trimming removed 4 bases from V and 9 bases from J; junction bases left unmatched: 5. The CDR3 is made up of 13 amino acids. The V gene's germline CDR1 is MDHEN and CDR2 SYDVKM. This chain's CDR3 is CASSSGQEAEQFF. Written as DNA, the CDR3 is TGTGCCAGCAGTTCGGGACAGGAGGCTGAGCAGTTCTTC.

The rearrangement links TRBV28 to TRBJ2-7, with D perhaps given as TRBD1 or TRBD2 (6 bases each). Per germline, CDR1 MDHEN and CDR2 SYDVKM. Deletions cut 2 bases from V and 0 bases from J, with 8 bases between. The CDR3 has 14 residues. The CDR3 region has the DNA TGTGCCAGCAGTTTAGGAGGGGGCTCCTACGAGCAGTACTTC. Encoded protein: CASSLGGGSYEQYF.

In DNA, the CDR3 is TGTGCCAGCTCACCACGGACTAGCGCTAAAGAGACCCAGTACTTC. The encoded protein is CASSPRTSAKETQYF. The V call is TRBV18, the J call TRBJ2-5, with 9 positions matching TRBD2. V gave up 1 base and J gave up 3 bases; unmatched junction bases: 3. CDR3 length: 15 amino acids. Germline V CDR1 and CDR2: KGHSH, LQKENI.

This chain links TRBV7-2 with TRBJ2-7; 11 bases map to TRBD2. V shed 5 bases, J shed 5 bases, and the junction held 5 bases outside the gene matches. The CDR3 consists of 14 residues. CDR1 SGHTA and CDR2 FQGNSA come from the germline V gene. CDR3 loop: CASSVTSGSNEQYF. The CDR3, as DNA: TGTGCCAGCAGCGTCACTAGCGGGAGTAACGAGCAGTACTTC.

The chain joins TRBV7-9 to TRBJ2-3; 7 bases are shared with TRBD1. Per germline, CDR1 SEHNR and CDR2 FQNEAQ (reference sequence). The CDR3 consists of 17 residues. Trimming cost V 2 bases and J 1 base; bases outside gene matches: 9. Here the CDR3 reads CASSLPGRGIGTDTQYF. CDR3 DNA: TGTGCCAGCAGCTTACCGGGCAGGGGGATTGGCACAGATACGCAGTATTTT. The complete variable domain, with remaining parts taken from reference TRBV7-9 and TRBJ2-3, reads DTGVSQNPRHKITKRGQNVTFRCDPISEHNRLYWYRQTLGQGPEFLTYFQNEAQLEKSRLLSDRFSAERPKGSFSTLEIQRTEQGDSAMYLCASSLPGRGIGTDTQYFGPGTRLTVL.

This clone was found a few times. The junction differs from germline at one of its ends, possibly a read error. The chain joins TRBV5-6 to TRBJ2-1; TRBD2 matches 13 bases. Germline V gene sequence: CDR1 SGHDT, CDR2 YYEEEE. The CDR3 has 15 residues. The CDR3 spells CASRLGLAGYNEQFF. The CDR3 DNA is TGTGCCAGCAGGTTGGGACTAGCGGGGTACAATGAGCAGTTCTTC.

The genes are TRBV11-2 and TRBJ2-7; 10 nucleotides match TRBD1. The ends lost 3 bases at V and 4 bases at J; junction bases unmatched: 3. The CDR3 runs to 14 residues. Germline V lookup: CDR1 SGHAT, CDR2 FQNNGV. In nucleotides, the CDR3 is TGTGCCAGCAGCTTGGGGACAGGGGCATACGAGCAGTACTTC. It is translated as CASSLGTGAYEQYF.

V usage is TRBV19 and J usage is TRBJ2-1; D call uncertain. V lost 5 bases, J lost 0 bases, and 11 bases lay in between. Germline-derived CDR1 and CDR2 are LNHDA and SQIVND (reference sequence). This CDR3 region has 15 residues. CDR3 sequence reads: CASSLAISSYNEQFF. The CDR3 nucleotides are TGTGCCAGTAGTTTGGCCATAAGCTCCTACAATGAGCAGTTCTTC.

The chain recombines TRBV10-3 with TRBJ2-7; D is undetermined. Germline CDR1 reads ENHRY; CDR2 reads SYGVKD. V dropped 0 bases and J dropped 6 bases, with 3 bases sitting between them. This CDR3 has 11 residues. The CDR3 DNA sequence: TGTGCCATCAGTGAGTCGATCGAGCAGTACTTC. Translating it yields CAISESIEQYF.

The chain couples TRBV7-9 to TRBJ2-3, with D tentatively TRBD1 (7 bases). Germline lookup yields CDR1 SEHNR and CDR2 FQNEAQ (reference sequence). V was trimmed by 5 bases and J by 4 bases, leaving 16 bases between them. This CDR3 has 15 residues. The CDR3 spells CASSVRQGGPDTQYF. CDR3 sequence (DNA): TGTGCCAGCAGCGTCAGACAGGGAGGTCCAGATACGCAGTATTTT.

The table lists this clone with a few counts. This chain connects TRBV9 to TRBJ2-2; TRBD1 or TRBD2 may be the D gene (5 bases each). With 0 bases removed from V and 6 bases from J, the gap between germline ends came to 12 bases. The CDR3 contains 15 residues. Per the germline V gene, CDR1 is SGDLS and CDR2 is YYNGEE. CDR3 nucleotide sequence: TGTGCCAGCAGCGTAGATCGGGGCCCGGCCGGGGAGCTGTTTTTT. As protein: CASSVDRGPAGELFF.

This clone showed up just a few times. The gene calls are TRBV10-3 and TRBJ2-7; 12 bases agree with TRBD2. J gave up 3 bases and V 4 bases, and 10 bases lay outside the gene matches. The germline CDR1 and CDR2 sequences are ENHRY and SYGVKD. The CDR3 totals 17 residues. Written as DNA, the CDR3 is TGTGCCATCAGTGGGACTAGCGGGACAGGGGCGATCTACGAGCAGTACTTC. It codes for CAISGTSGTGAIYEQYF.

This clone has only a few counts. The chain carries TRBV12-5 and TRBJ2-3; D uncertain. Looked up from germline, CDR1 is LGHNT and CDR2 is FRNRAP. This CDR3 comprises 12 residues. V was cut by 2 bases and J by 5 bases, with 5 bases left in between. The CDR3 spells CASGLQLDTQYF. In DNA, the CDR3 is TGTGCTAGTGGTTTGCAGTTAGATACGCAGTATTTT.

The count of this clone is one. The chain links TRBV4-3 to TRBJ2-5, with TRBD1 matching over 8 bases. The J call may be in error: the DNA end matches TRBJ2-7 better. The germline V gene encodes CDR1 LGHNA and CDR2 YSLEER. The CDR3 totals 14 residues. This CDR3 reads CASSQDRGLDEQYF. CDR3 DNA sequence: TGCGCCAGCAGCCAAGACAGGGGGCTCGACGAGCAGTACTTC.

The genes are TRBV2 and TRBJ2-5; no firm D call. The CDR3 runs 14 residues. Germline V CDR1 and CDR2: SNHLY, FYNNEI. Trimming cost V 8 bases and J 5 bases, with 18 bases left between them. The CDR3 region has the DNA TGTGCCAGCGGAATGGTAGTAGTGGGGGAGACCCAGTACTTC. Translating gives CASGMVVVGETQYF.

This clone was detected only a few times. V gene TRBV6-5 combines with J gene TRBJ1-5; 7 nucleotides match TRBD1. Germline V gene data show CDR1 as MNHEY and CDR2 as SVGAGI. The CDR3 is made up of 15 amino acids. V dropped 6 bases and J dropped 2; count of bases not matched to a gene: 7. This CDR3 reads CASRTGAVGNQPQHF. The CDR3 DNA follows: TGTGCCAGCAGAACAGGGGCTGTAGGCAATCAGCCCCAGCATTTT.

This clone was detected a few times. This rearrangement joins TRBV6-6 to TRBJ1-1; possible D gene TRBD1, 6 bases. The V gene lost 2 bases and the J gene lost 6 bases, with 19 bases spanning the gap. CDR1 is MNHNY, CDR2 SVGAGI, per germline (reference sequence). The CDR3 contains 16 residues. CDR3 bases: TGTGCCAGCAGTTACGGTGGAGGGGGGGCTTCGCCTGAAGCTTTCTTT. The encoded protein is CASSYGGGGASPEAFF.

This clone was observed a handful of times. The J gene is TRBJ1-1, the V gene TRBV6-5; no clear D. The CDR3 is made up of 13 amino acids. V was pared by 7 bases and J by 0 bases, with 9 bases between. Germline V gene lookup returns CDR1 MNHEY and CDR2 SVGAGI. The CDR3 DNA reads TGTGCCAGCACCCCAAACTTGAACACTGAAGCTTTCTTT. The encoded protein is CASTPNLNTEAFF.

This clone was counted a few times. V is TRBV6-5 and J is TRBJ1-1; D perhaps matches TRBD1 (6 bases). Trimming took off 2 bases at V and 4 bases at J, with 14 bases between the two ends. The CDR3 runs 15 residues. CDR1 and CDR2 from the germline V gene are MNHEY and SVGAGI. Here the CDR3 reads CASSYTGRGRTEAFF. The CDR3 DNA follows: TGTGCCAGCAGTTACACAGGCAGGGGACGCACTGAAGCTTTCTTT.

This clone occurred a few times. The gene calls are TRBV19 and TRBJ1-1; no reliable D call. Germline lookup yields CDR1 LNHDA and CDR2 SQIVND (reference sequence). The CDR3 has 16 amino acids. Deletions cut 0 bases from V and 5 bases from J, with 16 bases between. The CDR3 coding sequence is TGTGCCAGTAGTATAGATCACAATCGGGTTTTAACTGAAGCTTTCTTT. Encoded protein: CASSIDHNRVLTEAFF.

A few counts support this clone. The chain uses TRBV7-9 and TRBJ2-1, with 10 bases fitting TRBD2. This CDR3 is built from 17 residues. With V trimmed by 0 bases and J by 5 bases, 7 bases remained unmatched. The germline gives CDR1 SEHNR, CDR2 FQNEAQ (reference sequence). CDR3 sequence (DNA): TGTGCCAGCAGCTTAGCCCTTACTAGCGGGGAAGACAATGAGCAGTTCTTC. As protein: CASSLALTSGEDNEQFF.

This clone was seen a few times. The V call is TRBV6-1, the J call TRBJ1-2, with D unresolved. Germline-derived CDR1 and CDR2 are MNHNS and SASEGT. Trimming left V 2 bases short and J 5 bases short, with 9 bases between. This CDR3 contains 13 residues. Written as DNA, the CDR3 is TGTGCCAGCAGTGAATGGCAGGAATATGGCTACACCTTC. Residues: CASSEWQEYGYTF.

This clone was observed a few times. The rearrangement joins TRBV7-9 to TRBJ1-3; D may be TRBD1 (6 bases). This CDR3 has 14 residues. Germline V CDR1 and CDR2: SEHNR, FQNEAQ (reference sequence). Trimming cost V 5 bases and J 8 bases, with 16 bases left between them. The CDR3 loop reads CASSRTDRIHTIYF. In nucleotides, the CDR3 is TGTGCCAGCAGCCGGACCGACAGGATCCACACCATATATTTT. Combining the CDR3 with reference TRBV7-9 and TRBJ1-3 gives the whole variable domain DTGVSQNPRHKITKRGQNVTFRCDPISEHNRLYWYRQTLGQGPEFLTYFQNEAQLEKSRLLSDRFSAERPKGSFSTLEIQRTEQGDSAMYLCASSRTDRIHTIYFGEGSWLTVV.

The rearrangement links TRBV11-2 to TRBJ2-6; TRBD2 agrees at 10 bases. Germline V CDR1 and CDR2: SGHAT, FQNNGV. V lost 5 bases and J lost 0; bases outside the gene matches: 7. This CDR3 is built from 18 residues. CDR3 sequence reads: CASSPGLAALSGANVLTF. CDR3 DNA sequence: TGTGCCAGCAGCCCAGGACTAGCGGCCCTCTCTGGGGCCAACGTCCTGACTTTC. Complete variable domain (other parts from reference TRBV11-2 and TRBJ2-6): EAGVAQSPRYKIIEKRQSVAFWCNPISGHATLYWYQQILGQGPKLLIQFQNNGVVDDSQLPKDRFSAERLKGVDSTLKIQPAKLEDSAVYLCASSPGLAALSGANVLTFGAGSRLTVL.

This clone was counted only a few times. The chain recombines TRBV6-1 with TRBJ2-1, with a possible D match to TRBD2 (8 bases). This CDR3 is 15 amino acids long. Germline lookup yields CDR1 MNHNS and CDR2 SASEGT. Trimming left V 6 bases short and J 9 bases short, with 21 bases between. CDR3 sequence reads: CASSELAGQRSEQFF. DNA of the CDR3: TGTGCCAGCAGCGAATTAGCGGGACAGAGGAGTGAGCAGTTCTTC.

The chain combines TRBV6-5 with TRBJ2-6; D is perhaps TRBD1 or TRBD2 (5 bases each). Germline CDR1 reads MNHEY; CDR2 reads SVGAGI. Between the trimmed V and J ends, which lost 8 bases and 1 base, there was a span of 6 bases. The CDR3 extends over 13 amino acids. The CDR3 loop reads CASGGSGANVLTF. CDR3 DNA: TGTGCCAGCGGGGGATCTGGGGCCAACGTCCTGACTTTC.

This clone was found a few times. The genes are TRBV5-6 and TRBJ2-1, with D perhaps assigned TRBD1 or TRBD2 (5 bases each). Trimming took off 0 bases at V and 15 bases at J, with 13 bases between the two ends. CDR1 and CDR2 from the germline V gene are SGHDT and YYEEEE. The CDR3 has 12 residues. This chain's CDR3 is CASSLGKFGGFF. Written as DNA, the CDR3 is TGTGCCAGCAGCTTGGGAAAATTTGGGGGGTTCTTC.

This clone showed up just once. This rearrangement joins TRBV28 to TRBJ1-2; D call uncertain. V was clipped by 3 bases and J by 6 bases, with 11 bases between them. Germline loops: CDR1 MDHEN, CDR2 SYDVKM. The CDR3 has 13 residues. The CDR3 is CASSFLATNGYTF. In nucleotides, the CDR3 is TGTGCCAGCAGTTTCCTCGCAACCAATGGCTACACCTTC.

The genes are TRBV10-3 and TRBJ2-5; 11 bases map to TRBD2. The V segment lost 3 bases and the J segment 5 bases; nucleotides outside the gene matches: 5. The CDR3 runs to 15 residues. Germline CDR1 is ENHRY and CDR2 is SYGVKD. CDR3 sequence (DNA): TGTGCCATCAGTGAAAGGGGACTAGCGGTGGAGACCCAGTACTTC. It codes for CAISERGLAVETQYF.